The T cell receptor (beta chain) described here comes from a study of blood T cells in healthy people across ages. The authors ran a second PCR of roughly 6 to 12 cycles using a sample-barcoded 5' primer and a J-beta primer mix. MiXCR, applied by TCRdb to the 5' RACE reads, yields one record per CDR3 protein. Among about 560,000 distinct CDR3 sequences, roughly a quarter were seen once, and the ten largest hold 3.6%. Every donor contributed about 10 milliliters of peripheral blood by blood draw. At least 7 million PBMCs were isolated per sample. Between the trimmed V and J ends, which lost 3 bases and 0 bases, there was a span of 11 bases. The CDR3 runs to 15 residues. Per the germline V gene, CDR1 is LNHNV and CDR2 is YYDKDF (reference sequence). These data were likewise used in another study, on T cells of mothers and their children.

The specimen was blood. The rearrangement uses TRBV15 and TRBJ1-2; D is unclear. The sequence derives from a boy aged 2 to 10 in good health. The CDR3 sequence is CATSREDGTNYGYTF. The CDR3 DNA sequence: TGTGCCACCAGCAGGGAGGACGGAACTAACTATGGCTACACCTTC.